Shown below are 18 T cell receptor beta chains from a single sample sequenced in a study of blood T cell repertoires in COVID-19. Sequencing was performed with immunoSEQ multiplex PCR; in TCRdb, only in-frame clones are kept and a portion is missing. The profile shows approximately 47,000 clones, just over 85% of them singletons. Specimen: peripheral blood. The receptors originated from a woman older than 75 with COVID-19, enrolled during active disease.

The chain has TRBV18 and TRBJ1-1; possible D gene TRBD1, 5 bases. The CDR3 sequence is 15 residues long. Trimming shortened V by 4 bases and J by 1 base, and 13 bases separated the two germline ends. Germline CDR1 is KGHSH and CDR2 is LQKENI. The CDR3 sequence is CASSRTPGENTEAFF. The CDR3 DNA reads TGTGCCAGCTCACGAACCCCGGGGGAGAACACTGAAGCTTTCTTT.

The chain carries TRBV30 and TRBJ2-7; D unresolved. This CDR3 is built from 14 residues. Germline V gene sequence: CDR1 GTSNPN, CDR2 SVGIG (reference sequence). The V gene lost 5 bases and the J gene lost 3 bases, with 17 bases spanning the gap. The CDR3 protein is CAWGRGVPIYEQYF. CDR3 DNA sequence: TGTGCCTGGGGCCGCGGCGTTCCAATCTACGAGCAGTACTTC.

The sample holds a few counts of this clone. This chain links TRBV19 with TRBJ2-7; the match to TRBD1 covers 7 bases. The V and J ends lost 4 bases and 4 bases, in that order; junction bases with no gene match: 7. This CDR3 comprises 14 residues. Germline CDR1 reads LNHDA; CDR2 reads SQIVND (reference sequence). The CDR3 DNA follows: TGTGCCAGTAGTAGACCGGGACAGACTTACGAGCAGTACTTC. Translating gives CASSRPGQTYEQYF.

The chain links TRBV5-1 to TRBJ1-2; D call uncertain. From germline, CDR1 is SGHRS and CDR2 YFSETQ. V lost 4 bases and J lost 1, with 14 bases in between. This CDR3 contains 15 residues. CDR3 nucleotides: TGCGCCAGCAGCCCTGGGGAGGGAAATAACTATGGCTACACCTTC. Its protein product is CASSPGEGNNYGYTF.

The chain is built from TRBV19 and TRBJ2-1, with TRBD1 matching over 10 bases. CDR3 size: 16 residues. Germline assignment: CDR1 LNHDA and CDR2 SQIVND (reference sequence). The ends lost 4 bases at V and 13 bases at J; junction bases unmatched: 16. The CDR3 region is CASSTRTGGMGFDQFF. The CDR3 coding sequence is TGTGCCAGTAGTACCAGGACAGGGGGAATGGGTTTTGATCAGTTCTTC.

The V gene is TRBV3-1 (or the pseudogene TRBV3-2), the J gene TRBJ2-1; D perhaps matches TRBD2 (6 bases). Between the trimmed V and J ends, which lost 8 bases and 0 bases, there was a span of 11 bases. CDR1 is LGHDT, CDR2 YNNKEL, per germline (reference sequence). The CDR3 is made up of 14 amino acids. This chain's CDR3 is CASAGTFSYNEQFF. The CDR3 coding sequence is TGTGCCAGCGCCGGGACTTTCTCCTACAATGAGCAGTTCTTC.

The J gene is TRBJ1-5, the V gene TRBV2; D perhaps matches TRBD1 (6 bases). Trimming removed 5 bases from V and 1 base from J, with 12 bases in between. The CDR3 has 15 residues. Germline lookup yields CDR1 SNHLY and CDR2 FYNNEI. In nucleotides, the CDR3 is TGTGCCAGCAGTCGAACAGGGTCGAGCAATCAGCCCCAGCATTTT. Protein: CASSRTGSSNQPQHF.

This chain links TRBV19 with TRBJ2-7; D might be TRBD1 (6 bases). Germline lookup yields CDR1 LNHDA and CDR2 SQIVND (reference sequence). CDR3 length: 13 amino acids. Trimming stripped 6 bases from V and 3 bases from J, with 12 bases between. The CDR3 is CASSLQGNYEQYF. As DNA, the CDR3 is TGTGCCAGTAGCCTACAGGGTAACTACGAGCAGTACTTC.

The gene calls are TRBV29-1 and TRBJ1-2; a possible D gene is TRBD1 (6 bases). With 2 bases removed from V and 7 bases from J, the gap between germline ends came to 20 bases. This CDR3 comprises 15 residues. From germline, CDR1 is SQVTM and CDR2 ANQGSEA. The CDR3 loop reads CSVESFWQGSGGYTF. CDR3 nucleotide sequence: TGCAGCGTTGAAAGCTTTTGGCAGGGGTCGGGTGGCTACACCTTC.

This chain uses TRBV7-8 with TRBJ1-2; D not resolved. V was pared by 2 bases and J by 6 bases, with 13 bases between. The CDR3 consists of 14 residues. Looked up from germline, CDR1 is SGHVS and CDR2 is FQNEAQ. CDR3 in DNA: TGTGCCAGCAGCTTAATGCGCCCACCGGATGGCTACACCTTC. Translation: CASSLMRPPDGYTF.

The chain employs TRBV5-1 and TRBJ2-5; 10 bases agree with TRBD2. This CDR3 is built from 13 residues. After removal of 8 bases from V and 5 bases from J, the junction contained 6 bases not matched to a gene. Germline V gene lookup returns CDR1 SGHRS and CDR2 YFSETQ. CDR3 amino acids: CASQREGRETQYF. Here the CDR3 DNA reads TGCGCCAGTCAGCGGGAGGGCCGGGAGACCCAGTACTTC.

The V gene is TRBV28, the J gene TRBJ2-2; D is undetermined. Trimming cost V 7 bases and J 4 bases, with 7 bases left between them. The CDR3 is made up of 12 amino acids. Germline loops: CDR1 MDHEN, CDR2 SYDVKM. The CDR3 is CASKTSTGELFF. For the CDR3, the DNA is TGTGCCAGCAAGACAAGCACCGGGGAGCTGTTTTTT.

The CDR3 reads CASSGQGAEAFF. In DNA form, the CDR3 reads TGTGCCAGCAGTGGACAGGGAGCTGAAGCTTTCTTT. This sequence joins TRBV12-3 or TRBV12-4 and TRBJ1-1, with TRBD1 matching over 8 bases. The V gene end was trimmed by 5 bases and the J gene end by 6 bases; junction bases not matched to a gene: 2. The CDR3 covers 12 residues.

The CDR3 coding sequence is TGTGCCAGCAGTTACGCAGGGGTGTTCAGCTCCTACGAGCAGTACTTC. Protein sequence: CASSYAGVFSSYEQYF. The V gene is TRBV6-5, the J gene TRBJ2-7; D is perhaps TRBD1 (6 bases). The CDR3 covers 16 residues. The V and J ends lost 2 bases and 0 bases respectively, with 14 bases between them. Per the germline V gene, CDR1 is MNHEY and CDR2 is SVGAGI.

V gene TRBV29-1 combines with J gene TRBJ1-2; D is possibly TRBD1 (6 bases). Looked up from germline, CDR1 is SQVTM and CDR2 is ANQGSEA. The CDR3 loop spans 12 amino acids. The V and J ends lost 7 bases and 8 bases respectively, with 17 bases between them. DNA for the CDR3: TGCAGCGGCAGCTTGGGGGGGCTCGGCTACACCTTC. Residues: CSGSLGGLGYTF. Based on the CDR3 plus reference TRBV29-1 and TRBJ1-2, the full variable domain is SAVISQKPSRDICQRGTSLTIQCQVDSQVTMMFWYRQQPGQSLTLIATANQGSEATYESGFVIDKFPISRPNLTFSTLTVSNMSPEDSSIYLCSGSLGGLGYTFGSGTRLTVV.

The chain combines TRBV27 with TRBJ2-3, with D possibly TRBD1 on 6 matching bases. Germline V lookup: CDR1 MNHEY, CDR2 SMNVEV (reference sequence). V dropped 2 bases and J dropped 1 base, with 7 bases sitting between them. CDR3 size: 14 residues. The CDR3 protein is CASSLRQGTDTQYF. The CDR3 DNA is TGTGCCAGCAGTTTAAGACAGGGCACAGATACGCAGTATTTT.

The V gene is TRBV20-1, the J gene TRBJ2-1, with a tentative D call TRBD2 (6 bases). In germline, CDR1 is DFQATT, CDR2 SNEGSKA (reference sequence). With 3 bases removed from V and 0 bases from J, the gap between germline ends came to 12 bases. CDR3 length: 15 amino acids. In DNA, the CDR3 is TGCAGTGCTAGTTCGGGAGCAATCTCCTACAATGAGCAGTTCTTC. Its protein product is CSASSGAISYNEQFF.

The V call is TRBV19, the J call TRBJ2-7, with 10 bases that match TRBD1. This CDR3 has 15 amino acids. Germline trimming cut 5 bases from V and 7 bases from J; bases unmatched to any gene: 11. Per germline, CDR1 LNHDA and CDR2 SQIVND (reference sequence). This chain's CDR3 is CASSRDRGHLREQYF. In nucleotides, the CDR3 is TGTGCCAGTAGTCGAGACAGGGGGCATCTAAGAGAGCAGTACTTC.